The clone carrying this TCR beta chain is medium-sized in the sample. Germline V gene lookup returns CDR1 SGHTA and CDR2 FQGNSA. V shed 1 base and J shed 4 bases, with 14 bases lying between them. The CDR3 covers 15 residues. This record comes from a study of PD-1 blockade in mismatch repair-deficient tumors. Assay: immunoSEQ multiplex PCR; the TCRdb copy retains only in-frame clones and omits some. The sample records more than 20,000 clones, around four fifths being singletons. The material was peripheral blood, obtained 2 weeks after starting pembrolizumab. The sequence was obtained from an adult with mismatch repair-deficient cancer. This rearrangement joins TRBV7-2 to TRBJ2-7; D is undetermined. CDR3 bases: TGTGCCAGCAGCTTAGGGCCGGGTGACCGTTACGAGCAGTACTTC. The encoded protein is CASSLGPGDRYEQYF.